The rows below give T cell receptor beta chains drawn from one sample of a study of T cells in Graves' hyperthyroidism and ophthalmopathy. TCRdb passed the multiplex PCR reads through MiXCR, listing each CDR3 protein once. In the table there are just under 750,000 distinct CDR3 sequences, approximately 40% of which are singletons. The material sequenced was blood. The receptors were gathered from a woman aged 40 to 50 with Graves' hyperthyroidism. The CDR3 runs from the conserved cysteine through the conserved F or W. A D gene is named only where the DNA matches it firmly. Where a row states a size, it is once, few, many or the class of an expanded clone; other rows omit it.

CASSPGQPSNQPQHF TGTGCCAGCTCCCCAGGACAGCCTTCAAATCAGCCCCAGCATTTT TRBJ1-5 TRBV19 many NA
CASSRTGQQPQHF TGTGCCAGCAGCCGGACAGGGCAGCAGCCCCAGCATTTT TRBJ1-5 TRBV14 few TRBD1
CASSGRELFF TGTGCCAGCAGTGGCAGGGAGCTGTTTTTT TRBJ2-2 TRBV2 NA NA
CASSKLRDWTYEQYF TGTGCCAGCAGTAAACTAAGGGACTGGACCTACGAGCAGTACTTC TRBJ2-7 TRBV6-6 NA NA
CASSEGTGYTEAFF TGTGCCAGCAGCGAGGGGACAGGCTACACTGAAGCTTTCTTT TRBJ1-1 TRBV9 many TRBD1
CASRPTGGLAEAFF TGTGCCAGCAGACCGACAGGGGGCTTGGCTGAAGCTTTCTTT TRBJ1-1 TRBV12-3/TRBV12-4 few TRBD1
CSVDDGVDEPQHF TGCAGCGTTGACGACGGGGTAGATGAGCCCCAGCATTTT TRBJ1-5 TRBV29-1 many NA
CASSTRDRGRDNSPLHF TGTGCCAGTAGTACCCGGGACAGGGGGCGTGATAATTCACCCCTCCACTTT TRBJ1-6 TRBV19 NA TRBD1
CATSRGGTGEGETQYF TGTGCCACCAGCAGAGGGGGGACAGGGGAAGGAGAGACCCAGTACTTC TRBJ2-5 TRBV15 few TRBD1
CASSSRDGEVPDTQYF TGTGCCAGCAGCTCTAGGGACGGGGAGGTCCCAGATACGCAGTATTTT TRBJ2-3 TRBV7-9 NA NA
CASSPLISGRANYEQYF TGTGCCAGCAGCCCACTGATAAGCGGGAGGGCCAACTACGAGCAGTACTTC TRBJ2-7 TRBV7-9 NA TRBD2
CASRLTGQVLLETQYF TGCGCCAGCAGATTGACAGGACAAGTCTTGTTGGAGACCCAGTACTTC TRBJ2-5 TRBV10-1 many NA
CASRPGQGRNEQYF TGTGCCAGCAGGCCCGGACAGGGGAGGAACGAGCAGTACTTC TRBJ2-7 TRBV6-1 NA TRBD1
CSARDFGSSYEQYF TGCAGTGCTAGAGATTTTGGCAGTTCCTACGAGCAGTACTTC TRBJ2-7 TRBV20-1 NA NA
CSARDPPGEGKRSPLHF TGCAGTGCTAGGGACCCCCCGGGGGAGGGAAAACGATCACCCCTCCACTTT TRBJ1-6 TRBV20-1 many NA
CASSPTGTSGIAEQYF TGTGCCAGCAGCCCAACAGGGACTAGCGGGATAGCCGAGCAGTACTTC TRBJ2-7 TRBV9 many TRBD2
CASSQPGQMYGYTF TGTGCCAGCAGTCAGCCGGGACAGATGTATGGCTACACCTTC TRBJ1-2 TRBV5-6 NA TRBD1
CASSQAGVSYEQYF TGCGCCAGCAGCCAAGCGGGAGTCTCCTACGAGCAGTACTTC TRBJ2-7 TRBV4-1 many NA
CSADDRAGNTIYF TGCAGTGCTGATGACAGGGCCGGAAACACCATATATTTT TRBJ1-3 TRBV20-1 many TRBD1
CASNLAGQGAVNTEAFF TGTGCCAGCAACCTTGCGGGACAGGGGGCTGTGAACACTGAAGCTTTCTTT TRBJ1-1 TRBV2 many TRBD1
CSALSGAGKETQYF TGCAGTGCGCTGAGCGGAGCGGGGAAAGAGACCCAGTACTTC TRBJ2-5 TRBV20-1 NA TRBD2
CASSLARPRRNTEAFF TGTGCCAGCAGCTTAGCAAGGCCCAGGCGGAACACTGAAGCTTTCTTT TRBJ1-1 TRBV7-8 few NA
CASSEGAFTEAFF TGTGCCAGTAGTGAGGGGGCATTCACTGAAGCTTTCTTT TRBJ1-1 TRBV19 many TRBD1
CASSLGSYTGELFF TGCGCCAGCAGCTTGGGAAGTTACACCGGGGAGCTGTTTTTT TRBJ2-2 TRBV5-1 few NA
CASSSETGYETQYF TGTGCCAGCAGTTCAGAAACAGGGTACGAGACCCAGTACTTC TRBJ2-5 TRBV28 many NA
CASSLSGLAPRSYEQYF TGTGCCAGCAGCTTAAGCGGACTAGCCCCCCGGTCATACGAGCAGTACTTC TRBJ2-7 TRBV7-3 NA TRBD2
CASSGDDYGYTF TGTGCCAGCAGCGGGGATGACTATGGCTACACCTTC TRBJ1-2 TRBV7-9 few NA
CASSPLGNYGYTF TGTGCCAGCAGCCCTCTAGGAAACTATGGCTACACCTTC TRBJ1-2 TRBV6-5 many NA
CASRGPAPYEQYF TGTGCCAGTAGGGGACCCGCACCCTACGAGCAGTACTTC TRBJ2-7 TRBV19 few NA
CAWLGRGNEKLFF TGTGCCTGGCTTGGGCGGGGTAATGAAAAACTGTTTTTT TRBJ1-4 TRBV30 few NA
CASRTGTASPLHF TGTGCCAGCAGGACCGGGACCGCTTCACCCCTCCACTTT TRBJ1-6 TRBV28 few NA
CASSWGRANTGELFF TGTGCCAGCAGTTGGGGTCGGGCAAACACCGGGGAGCTGTTTTTT TRBJ2-2 TRBV6-5 NA NA
CAGSYGGVTAEAFF TGTGCCGGCAGTTACGGGGGTGTAACAGCTGAAGCTTTCTTT TRBJ1-1 TRBV6-5 NA NA
CASSVLGTSGGLQETQYF TGTGCCAGCAGCGTACTCGGGACTAGCGGGGGGCTCCAAGAGACCCAGTACTTC TRBJ2-5 TRBV9 NA TRBD2
CASRHGTDYGYTF TGTGCCAGCAGGCATGGGACAGACTATGGCTACACCTTC TRBJ1-2 TRBV28 few TRBD1
CASSRTPTQSTYEQYF TGTGCCAGCAGCCGAACTCCGACACAATCAACCTACGAGCAGTACTTC TRBJ2-7 TRBV7-3 NA NA
CASSVDGRANQPQHF TGTGCCAGCAGCGTAGACGGCAGGGCCAATCAGCCCCAGCATTTT TRBJ1-5 TRBV9 many NA
CASSPDRGTTEAFF TGTGCCAGCAGTCCGGACAGGGGGACCACTGAAGCTTTCTTT TRBJ1-1 TRBV6-5 NA TRBD1
CAITDLGFLSYGYTF TGTGCCATCACAGACCTGGGGTTCCTTTCCTATGGCTACACCTTC TRBJ1-2 TRBV10-3 many NA
CASSPGPLLPGELFF TGTGCCAGCAGCCCCGGGCCCCTGCTACCCGGGGAGCTGTTTTTT TRBJ2-2 TRBV5-1 NA NA
CASGQGDGTSGYEQYF TGCGCCAGCGGCCAAGGTGACGGGACTAGCGGATACGAGCAGTACTTC TRBJ2-7 TRBV7-9 NA TRBD2
CASSRQGLDSPLHF TGTGCCAGCAGTCGACAGGGATTAGATTCACCCCTCCACTTT TRBJ1-6 TRBV2 few TRBD1
CASRGQNPYEQYF TGTGCCAGCAGAGGGCAGAACCCCTACGAGCAGTACTTC TRBJ2-7 TRBV27 few NA
CAWSVSTETQYF TGTGCCTGGAGTGTATCTACGGAGACCCAGTACTTC TRBJ2-5 TRBV25-1 NA NA
CASRSRGVYEQYF TGTGCCAGCAGGAGCAGGGGGGTCTACGAGCAGTACTTC TRBJ2-7 TRBV6-5 NA NA
CASSPFRQDFSNQPQHF TGTGCCAGCAGCCCATTTCGACAAGATTTTAGCAATCAGCCCCAGCATTTT TRBJ1-5 TRBV7-8 few NA
CASLVGDRGAEAFF TGTGCCAGCTTGGTGGGGGACAGGGGCGCTGAAGCTTTCTTT TRBJ1-1 TRBV6-1 NA TRBD1
CASSPGSGGHYGYTF TGTGCCAGCAGCCCTGGCTCAGGGGGCCACTATGGCTACACCTTC TRBJ1-2 TRBV7-6 many TRBD1
CASSMRTTNYGYTF TGTGCCAGTAGTATGCGGACAACTAACTATGGCTACACCTTC TRBJ1-2 TRBV19 many NA
CASSLDHDSYEQYF TGTGCCAGCAGTTTAGACCATGACTCCTACGAGCAGTACTTC TRBJ2-7 TRBV12-3/TRBV12-4 few NA
CAIQERGGETQYF TGTGCCATTCAGGAGAGGGGTGGAGAGACCCAGTACTTC TRBJ2-5 TRBV10-3 many NA
CIFPTGDSYGRTF TGCATATTCCCGACAGGGGATAGCTATGGCCGCACCTTC TRBJ1-2 TRBV20-1 NA TRBD1
CASSMVPGQGQETQHF TGTGCCAGTAGTATGGTCCCGGGACAGGGCCAAGAGACCCAGCATTTT TRBJ1-5 TRBV19 NA TRBD1
CSATRYSTEAFF TGCAGTGCCACTAGGTATAGCACTGAAGCTTTCTTT TRBJ1-1 TRBV20-1 many NA